This TCR beta chain was profiled in a study of cytomegalovirus exposure and HLA in healthy donors. Study-level findings and limits: Within an earlier analysis, most TCR beta V segments proved productive either about 87% or about 30% of the time. A later analysis showed TCR association rates differing by HLA locus, peaking at DRB1 and lowest at HLA-C. Reportedly, fewer N-insertions than the approximately 680-donor mean appeared in an Asian-associated ancestry cluster in a later analysis.

PCR was performed using 60 Vbeta and 13 Jbeta primers. The data were produced by immunoSEQ multiplex PCR, yet TCRdb's version contains in-frame clones alone and is incomplete. This table has under 300,000 clones, about four fifths appearing once. The donors (healthy individuals) were bone marrow donors. Concerning this clone: Its antigen is not known.

The specimen sequenced was PBMCs. The origin of this receptor is a woman in her thirties or forties in good health and CMV-seropositive.

CDR3 sequence (DNA): TGCAGCGTTGACCGGGACAGGGGCACTAACTATGGCTACACCTTC. As protein: CSVDRDRGTNYGYTF. The V and J genes are TRBV29-1 and TRBJ1-2, with 10 bases that match TRBD1. Germline V gene sequence: CDR1 SQVTM, CDR2 ANQGSEA. V lost 3 bases and J lost 0; bases outside the gene matches: 4. CDR3 length: 15 residues.